Below, 28 T cell receptor beta chains from the same sample are listed, as sequenced in a study of Ad26.COV2.S vaccination and SARS-CoV-2 variants. As to treatment: approximately 18 received Ad26.COV2.S at low or high dose, single or two shots; roughly five received placebo; per-sample allocation not given. Sampling took place 63 days after the first vaccine or placebo injection. Method: immunoSEQ multiplex PCR; TCRdb's copy keeps in-frame clones and lacks some. The sample has some 300,000 clones, approximately 86% seen once. Sequences were derived from peripheral blood, sampled in a trial of Ad26.COV2.S vaccine versus placebo. The receptor set was obtained from a person between 18 and 65 years old who received the Ad26.COV2.S COVID-19 vaccine or a placebo.

V and J are TRBV5-1 and TRBJ1-2; a weak D match, TRBD1 (5 bases). V was trimmed by 0 bases and J by 7 bases, leaving 16 bases between them. The CDR3 runs 15 residues. Germline V gene lookup returns CDR1 SGHRS and CDR2 YFSETQ. CDR3 nucleotide sequence: TGCGCCAGCAGCTTGGCAGCAGGGAGGGAAGGTGGCTACACCTTC. Translation: CASSLAAGREGGYTF.

The J gene is TRBJ2-3, the V gene TRBV10-1; 7 bases line up with TRBD2. Germline V gene data show CDR1 as WNHNN and CDR2 as SYGVQD (reference sequence). There are 15 residues in the CDR3. Trimming removed 4 bases from V and 14 bases from J; junction bases left unmatched: 18. This CDR3 is CASSAPRASGKRGYF. In DNA form, the CDR3 reads TGCGCCAGCAGTGCCCCCAGGGCTAGCGGAAAGCGAGGGTATTTT.

This clone came up a few times. The same CDR3 also results from other DNA sequences found in this sample. This CDR3 reads CASSPGSNYGYTF. The DNA for the CDR3 is TGTGCCAGCTCACCGGGCTCTAACTATGGCTACACCTTC. V is TRBV18 and J is TRBJ1-2; unclear D gene. The CDR3 runs to 13 residues. Germline V CDR1 and CDR2: KGHSH, LQKENI. V was pared by 3 bases and J by 0 bases, with 5 bases between. Full variable domain (outside the CDR3, taken from reference TRBV18 and TRBJ1-2): NAGVMQNPRHLVRRRGQEARLRCSPMKGHSHVYWYRQLPEEGLKFMVYLQKENIIDESGMPKERFSAEFPKEGPSILRIQQVVRGDSAAYFCASSPGSNYGYTFGSGTRLTVV.

V gene TRBV19 combines with J gene TRBJ2-7; 11 nucleotides align to TRBD1. Germline lookup yields CDR1 LNHDA and CDR2 SQIVND (reference sequence). The trim removed 9 bases at V and 6 bases at J, leaving 10 bases unmatched. The CDR3 covers 14 residues. CDR3 sequence (DNA): TGTGCCAGCGGGGACAGGGGGTTTGAGGGCGAGCAGTACTTC. Translated, it gives CASGDRGFEGEQYF.

The chain couples TRBV5-1 to TRBJ1-1, with 7 bases that match TRBD1. J lost 4 bases, V lost 2 bases, and 8 bases had no gene match. Germline-derived CDR1 and CDR2 are SGHRS and YFSETQ. The CDR3 contains 15 residues. This CDR3 is CASSLEGARGTEAFF. The CDR3 nucleotides are TGCGCCAGCAGCTTAGAGGGGGCTAGAGGCACTGAAGCTTTCTTT.

This sequence joins TRBV7-9 and TRBJ2-7; 9 positions agree with TRBD1. Unmatched junction bases numbered 5, after V lost 1 base and J lost 7 bases. CDR1 is SEHNR, CDR2 FQNEAQ, per germline (reference sequence). The CDR3 length is 14 residues. The CDR3 DNA follows: TGTGCCAGCAGCTTAGTCGGACAGGGGAGGGAGCAGTACTTC. It translates to CASSLVGQGREQYF.

The chain couples TRBV19 to TRBJ1-3; D is unresolved. The germline V gene has CDR1 LNHDA and CDR2 SQIVND (reference sequence). Trimming removed 5 bases from V and 3 bases from J, with 11 bases in between. There are 14 residues in the CDR3. Written as DNA, the CDR3 is TGTGCCAGTAGTTCGCGGACGCTTGGAAACACCATATATTTT. Its translation: CASSSRTLGNTIYF.

DNA for the CDR3: TGCGCCAGCAGCCTGCGACAGGGAGTCTACGAGCAGTACTTC. Translating gives CASSLRQGVYEQYF. The chain links TRBV5-1 to TRBJ2-7; 7 bases align to TRBD1. V shed 4 bases, J shed 3 bases, and the junction held 7 bases outside the gene matches. The CDR3 is made up of 14 amino acids. The germline V gene has CDR1 SGHRS and CDR2 YFSETQ.

This clone was counted once. The sample contains more than one DNA sequence encoding this CDR3. The J gene is TRBJ1-2, the V gene TRBV6-4; D possibly corresponds to TRBD1 (5 bases). The germline V gene has CDR1 MRHNA and CDR2 SNTAGT. The CDR3 spans 13 residues. The V end lost 2 bases, the J end lost 2 bases, and 6 bases lay between the germline ends. The CDR3 bases are TGTGCCAGCAGTGACGGGGCGAACTATGGCTACACCTTC. The encoded protein is CASSDGANYGYTF.

The chain combines TRBV30 with TRBJ1-4; 9 nucleotides match TRBD1. Germline CDR1 and CDR2: GTSNPN and SVGIG (reference sequence). The CDR3 contains 14 residues. The V segment lost 6 bases and the J segment 7 bases; nucleotides outside the gene matches: 9. The chain's CDR3 is CACTPGQGAEKLFF. The CDR3 nucleotides are TGTGCCTGTACCCCGGGACAGGGAGCTGAAAAACTGTTTTTT.

The genes are TRBV2 and TRBJ1-6; TRBD1 matches at 7 bases. CDR3 length: 14 amino acids. Germline CDR1 is SNHLY and CDR2 is FYNNEI. The J segment lost 7 bases and the V segment lost 5 bases, leaving 5 bases of the junction unmatched. The CDR3 here is CASSSTGTNSPLHF. The CDR3 DNA is TGTGCCAGCAGTTCGACAGGGACAAATTCACCCCTCCACTTT.

The chain employs TRBV7-9 and TRBJ2-1, with 7 bases matching TRBD2. The CDR3 totals 14 residues. Germline V lookup: CDR1 SEHNR, CDR2 FQNEAQ (reference sequence). J lost 0 bases, V lost 6 bases, and 2 bases had no gene match. This chain's CDR3 is CASSRDYSYNEQFF. CDR3 nucleotides: TGTGCCAGCAGTAGGGACTACTCCTACAATGAGCAGTTCTTC.

This clone was seen only once. V is TRBV3-1 (or the pseudogene TRBV3-2) and J is TRBJ2-2, with 8 nucleotides matching TRBD2. The V gene's germline CDR1 is LGHDT and CDR2 YNNKEL (reference sequence). Trimming removed 4 bases from V and 5 bases from J; junction bases left unmatched: 3. The CDR3 contains 14 residues. CDR3 nucleotides: TGTGCCAGCAGCCGACGCGGGGGGACCGGGGAGCTGTTTTTT. Encoded protein: CASSRRGGTGELFF.

This clone has only one observation. V and J are TRBV7-2 and TRBJ2-1; the match to TRBD1 covers 7 bases. Germline V gene lookup returns CDR1 SGHTA and CDR2 FQGNSA. The CDR3 contains 13 residues. V lost 4 bases to trimming and J lost 8 bases; unmatched junction nucleotides: 5. CDR3 DNA sequence: TGTGCCAGCAGCTCGACAGGGTGGGATGAGCAGTTCTTC. Amino acids: CASSSTGWDEQFF. The full variable domain, with the rest looked up from reference TRBV7-2 and TRBJ2-1, is GAGVSQSPSNKVTEKGKDVELRCDPISGHTALYWYRQSLGQGLEFLIYFQGNSAPDKSGLPSDRFSAERTGGSVSTLTIQRTQQEDSAVYLCASSSTGWDEQFFGPGTRLTVL.

CDR3 in DNA: TGCGCCAGCAGCCCGGGGACAGTCAATGAGCAGTTCTTC. It codes for CASSPGTVNEQFF. The chain couples TRBV5-1 to TRBJ2-1; TRBD1 matches 7 bases. Per germline, CDR1 SGHRS and CDR2 YFSETQ. The CDR3 has 13 amino acids. Trimming removed 4 bases from V and 6 bases from J; junction bases left unmatched: 4. The full variable domain, with the rest looked up from reference TRBV5-1 and TRBJ2-1, is KAGVTQTPRYLIKTRGQQVTLSCSPISGHRSVSWYQQTPGQGLQFLFEYFSETQRNKGNFPGRFSGRQFSNSRSEMNVSTLELGDSALYLCASSPGTVNEQFFGPGTRLTVL.

The chain employs TRBV5-1 and TRBJ1-2; unclear D gene. The germline V and J ends were trimmed by 1 base and 8 bases, with 15 bases remaining between them. This CDR3 is 14 amino acids long. The germline V gene has CDR1 SGHRS and CDR2 YFSETQ. The CDR3 sequence: CASSLSEALGGYTF. The CDR3 region has the DNA TGCGCCAGCAGCTTGTCGGAGGCTCTGGGCGGCTACACCTTC.

The gene calls are TRBV9 and TRBJ2-3; the D is unclear. The CDR3 totals 14 residues. Germline CDR1 is SGDLS and CDR2 is YYNGEE. Trimming removed 7 bases from V and 6 bases from J, with 18 bases in between. Written as DNA, the CDR3 is TGTGCCAGCCGACGTTCTCCCATTTCGGATACGCAGTATTTT. As protein: CASRRSPISDTQYF.

The sample holds one count of this clone. The chain links TRBV6-5 to TRBJ2-4; D unclear. This CDR3 is 16 amino acids long. The V gene's germline CDR1 is MNHEY and CDR2 SVGAGI. V was shortened by 0 bases and J by 0 bases, with 9 bases between the two germline ends. The CDR3 protein is CASSYSHGLAKNIQYF. CDR3 DNA: TGTGCCAGCAGTTACTCCCATGGGTTAGCCAAAAACATTCAGTACTTC.

This clone is a singleton in its sample. The V gene is TRBV10-1, the J gene TRBJ2-7; 9 nucleotides align to TRBD1. The CDR3 is 16 amino acids. Germline loops: CDR1 WNHNN, CDR2 SYGVQD (reference sequence). V shed 3 bases and J 3 bases; nucleotides not matched to a gene: 9. The CDR3 here is CASSDRLRDRVYEQYF. The CDR3 bases are TGCGCCAGCAGTGACCGGCTGCGGGACAGGGTCTACGAGCAGTACTTC.

V is TRBV6-4 and J is TRBJ1-2; no reliable D call. Per germline, CDR1 MRHNA and CDR2 SNTAGT. Trimming took 2 bases from V and 1 from J, leaving 11 bases between them. The CDR3 is made up of 15 amino acids. CDR3 loop: CASSDDMGNNYGYTF. The CDR3 nucleotides read TGTGCCAGCAGTGACGATATGGGGAATAACTATGGCTACACCTTC.

The chain carries TRBV7-8 and TRBJ2-1, with 9 bases identical to TRBD2. The V gene end was trimmed by 5 bases and the J gene end by 0 bases; junction bases not matched to a gene: 2. Germline-derived CDR1 and CDR2 are SGHVS and FQNEAQ. The CDR3 totals 15 residues. The CDR3 DNA follows: TGTGCCAGCAGCATACTAGCGGGCTCCTACAATGAGCAGTTCTTC. Translation gives CASSILAGSYNEQFF.

The gene calls are TRBV10-3 and TRBJ1-2, with 10 bases fitting TRBD1. The V and J ends lost 6 bases and 0 bases, in that order; junction bases with no gene match: 7. Germline V CDR1 and CDR2: ENHRY, SYGVKD. The CDR3 loop spans 16 amino acids. The CDR3 sequence is CAISGGQGLPNYGYTF. The CDR3 DNA reads as TGTGCCATCAGCGGGGGACAGGGGCTCCCTAACTATGGCTACACCTTC.

The chain combines TRBV5-1 with TRBJ1-6, with D possibly being TRBD1 (5 bases). V was pared by 0 bases and J by 5 bases, with 9 bases between. The CDR3 spans 15 residues. Per germline, CDR1 SGHRS and CDR2 YFSETQ. CDR3 coding DNA: TGCGCCAGCAGCTTGGGGGGCTCGGATAATTCACCCCTCCACTTT. Protein: CASSLGGSDNSPLHF.

The J gene is TRBJ1-6, the V gene TRBV6-5; D is ambiguous. Trimming left V 4 bases short and J 0 bases short, with 7 bases between. CDR1 is MNHEY, CDR2 SVGAGI, per germline. The CDR3 consists of 15 residues. CDR3: CASSSGVSYNSPLHF. The CDR3 nucleotides read TGTGCCAGCAGTTCTGGGGTCTCCTATAATTCACCCCTCCACTTT.

The chain links TRBV4-1 to TRBJ2-5; D unresolved. Germline V lookup: CDR1 MGHRA, CDR2 YSYEKL. The CDR3 has 13 residues. Trimming left V 4 bases short and J 5 bases short, with 11 bases between. This CDR3 reads CASSRLLGETQYF. The CDR3 DNA follows: TGCGCCAGCAGCCGACTTTTGGGCGAGACCCAGTACTTC.

V usage is TRBV7-8 and J usage is TRBJ1-3; D not certain. The CDR3 spans 11 residues. V was cut by 1 base and J by 8 bases, with 3 bases left in between. The germline V gene has CDR1 SGHVS and CDR2 FQNEAQ. CDR3 sequence (DNA): TGTGCCAGCAGCTTAGAGTACACCATATATTTT. It codes for CASSLEYTIYF.

V and J are TRBV28 and TRBJ2-7; 11 bases line up with TRBD1. Unmatched junction bases numbered 8, after V lost 6 bases and J lost 4 bases. Per the germline V gene, CDR1 is MDHEN and CDR2 is SYDVKM. The CDR3 totals 15 residues. Here the CDR3 DNA reads TGTGCCAGCAGCAGGACAGGGGGCCGGGGATACGAGCAGTACTTC. Its protein product is CASSRTGGRGYEQYF.

The rearrangement uses TRBV5-4 and TRBJ2-3, with TRBD2 matching over 9 bases. The CDR3 spans 15 residues. V dropped 4 bases and J dropped 11; count of bases not matched to a gene: 14. CDR1 is SGHNT, CDR2 YYREEE, per germline (reference sequence). The CDR3 DNA is TGTGCCAGCAGCATTGGCGGGGGGGCCTATCCGGGGCAGTATTTT. Amino acid sequence: CASSIGGGAYPGQYF.